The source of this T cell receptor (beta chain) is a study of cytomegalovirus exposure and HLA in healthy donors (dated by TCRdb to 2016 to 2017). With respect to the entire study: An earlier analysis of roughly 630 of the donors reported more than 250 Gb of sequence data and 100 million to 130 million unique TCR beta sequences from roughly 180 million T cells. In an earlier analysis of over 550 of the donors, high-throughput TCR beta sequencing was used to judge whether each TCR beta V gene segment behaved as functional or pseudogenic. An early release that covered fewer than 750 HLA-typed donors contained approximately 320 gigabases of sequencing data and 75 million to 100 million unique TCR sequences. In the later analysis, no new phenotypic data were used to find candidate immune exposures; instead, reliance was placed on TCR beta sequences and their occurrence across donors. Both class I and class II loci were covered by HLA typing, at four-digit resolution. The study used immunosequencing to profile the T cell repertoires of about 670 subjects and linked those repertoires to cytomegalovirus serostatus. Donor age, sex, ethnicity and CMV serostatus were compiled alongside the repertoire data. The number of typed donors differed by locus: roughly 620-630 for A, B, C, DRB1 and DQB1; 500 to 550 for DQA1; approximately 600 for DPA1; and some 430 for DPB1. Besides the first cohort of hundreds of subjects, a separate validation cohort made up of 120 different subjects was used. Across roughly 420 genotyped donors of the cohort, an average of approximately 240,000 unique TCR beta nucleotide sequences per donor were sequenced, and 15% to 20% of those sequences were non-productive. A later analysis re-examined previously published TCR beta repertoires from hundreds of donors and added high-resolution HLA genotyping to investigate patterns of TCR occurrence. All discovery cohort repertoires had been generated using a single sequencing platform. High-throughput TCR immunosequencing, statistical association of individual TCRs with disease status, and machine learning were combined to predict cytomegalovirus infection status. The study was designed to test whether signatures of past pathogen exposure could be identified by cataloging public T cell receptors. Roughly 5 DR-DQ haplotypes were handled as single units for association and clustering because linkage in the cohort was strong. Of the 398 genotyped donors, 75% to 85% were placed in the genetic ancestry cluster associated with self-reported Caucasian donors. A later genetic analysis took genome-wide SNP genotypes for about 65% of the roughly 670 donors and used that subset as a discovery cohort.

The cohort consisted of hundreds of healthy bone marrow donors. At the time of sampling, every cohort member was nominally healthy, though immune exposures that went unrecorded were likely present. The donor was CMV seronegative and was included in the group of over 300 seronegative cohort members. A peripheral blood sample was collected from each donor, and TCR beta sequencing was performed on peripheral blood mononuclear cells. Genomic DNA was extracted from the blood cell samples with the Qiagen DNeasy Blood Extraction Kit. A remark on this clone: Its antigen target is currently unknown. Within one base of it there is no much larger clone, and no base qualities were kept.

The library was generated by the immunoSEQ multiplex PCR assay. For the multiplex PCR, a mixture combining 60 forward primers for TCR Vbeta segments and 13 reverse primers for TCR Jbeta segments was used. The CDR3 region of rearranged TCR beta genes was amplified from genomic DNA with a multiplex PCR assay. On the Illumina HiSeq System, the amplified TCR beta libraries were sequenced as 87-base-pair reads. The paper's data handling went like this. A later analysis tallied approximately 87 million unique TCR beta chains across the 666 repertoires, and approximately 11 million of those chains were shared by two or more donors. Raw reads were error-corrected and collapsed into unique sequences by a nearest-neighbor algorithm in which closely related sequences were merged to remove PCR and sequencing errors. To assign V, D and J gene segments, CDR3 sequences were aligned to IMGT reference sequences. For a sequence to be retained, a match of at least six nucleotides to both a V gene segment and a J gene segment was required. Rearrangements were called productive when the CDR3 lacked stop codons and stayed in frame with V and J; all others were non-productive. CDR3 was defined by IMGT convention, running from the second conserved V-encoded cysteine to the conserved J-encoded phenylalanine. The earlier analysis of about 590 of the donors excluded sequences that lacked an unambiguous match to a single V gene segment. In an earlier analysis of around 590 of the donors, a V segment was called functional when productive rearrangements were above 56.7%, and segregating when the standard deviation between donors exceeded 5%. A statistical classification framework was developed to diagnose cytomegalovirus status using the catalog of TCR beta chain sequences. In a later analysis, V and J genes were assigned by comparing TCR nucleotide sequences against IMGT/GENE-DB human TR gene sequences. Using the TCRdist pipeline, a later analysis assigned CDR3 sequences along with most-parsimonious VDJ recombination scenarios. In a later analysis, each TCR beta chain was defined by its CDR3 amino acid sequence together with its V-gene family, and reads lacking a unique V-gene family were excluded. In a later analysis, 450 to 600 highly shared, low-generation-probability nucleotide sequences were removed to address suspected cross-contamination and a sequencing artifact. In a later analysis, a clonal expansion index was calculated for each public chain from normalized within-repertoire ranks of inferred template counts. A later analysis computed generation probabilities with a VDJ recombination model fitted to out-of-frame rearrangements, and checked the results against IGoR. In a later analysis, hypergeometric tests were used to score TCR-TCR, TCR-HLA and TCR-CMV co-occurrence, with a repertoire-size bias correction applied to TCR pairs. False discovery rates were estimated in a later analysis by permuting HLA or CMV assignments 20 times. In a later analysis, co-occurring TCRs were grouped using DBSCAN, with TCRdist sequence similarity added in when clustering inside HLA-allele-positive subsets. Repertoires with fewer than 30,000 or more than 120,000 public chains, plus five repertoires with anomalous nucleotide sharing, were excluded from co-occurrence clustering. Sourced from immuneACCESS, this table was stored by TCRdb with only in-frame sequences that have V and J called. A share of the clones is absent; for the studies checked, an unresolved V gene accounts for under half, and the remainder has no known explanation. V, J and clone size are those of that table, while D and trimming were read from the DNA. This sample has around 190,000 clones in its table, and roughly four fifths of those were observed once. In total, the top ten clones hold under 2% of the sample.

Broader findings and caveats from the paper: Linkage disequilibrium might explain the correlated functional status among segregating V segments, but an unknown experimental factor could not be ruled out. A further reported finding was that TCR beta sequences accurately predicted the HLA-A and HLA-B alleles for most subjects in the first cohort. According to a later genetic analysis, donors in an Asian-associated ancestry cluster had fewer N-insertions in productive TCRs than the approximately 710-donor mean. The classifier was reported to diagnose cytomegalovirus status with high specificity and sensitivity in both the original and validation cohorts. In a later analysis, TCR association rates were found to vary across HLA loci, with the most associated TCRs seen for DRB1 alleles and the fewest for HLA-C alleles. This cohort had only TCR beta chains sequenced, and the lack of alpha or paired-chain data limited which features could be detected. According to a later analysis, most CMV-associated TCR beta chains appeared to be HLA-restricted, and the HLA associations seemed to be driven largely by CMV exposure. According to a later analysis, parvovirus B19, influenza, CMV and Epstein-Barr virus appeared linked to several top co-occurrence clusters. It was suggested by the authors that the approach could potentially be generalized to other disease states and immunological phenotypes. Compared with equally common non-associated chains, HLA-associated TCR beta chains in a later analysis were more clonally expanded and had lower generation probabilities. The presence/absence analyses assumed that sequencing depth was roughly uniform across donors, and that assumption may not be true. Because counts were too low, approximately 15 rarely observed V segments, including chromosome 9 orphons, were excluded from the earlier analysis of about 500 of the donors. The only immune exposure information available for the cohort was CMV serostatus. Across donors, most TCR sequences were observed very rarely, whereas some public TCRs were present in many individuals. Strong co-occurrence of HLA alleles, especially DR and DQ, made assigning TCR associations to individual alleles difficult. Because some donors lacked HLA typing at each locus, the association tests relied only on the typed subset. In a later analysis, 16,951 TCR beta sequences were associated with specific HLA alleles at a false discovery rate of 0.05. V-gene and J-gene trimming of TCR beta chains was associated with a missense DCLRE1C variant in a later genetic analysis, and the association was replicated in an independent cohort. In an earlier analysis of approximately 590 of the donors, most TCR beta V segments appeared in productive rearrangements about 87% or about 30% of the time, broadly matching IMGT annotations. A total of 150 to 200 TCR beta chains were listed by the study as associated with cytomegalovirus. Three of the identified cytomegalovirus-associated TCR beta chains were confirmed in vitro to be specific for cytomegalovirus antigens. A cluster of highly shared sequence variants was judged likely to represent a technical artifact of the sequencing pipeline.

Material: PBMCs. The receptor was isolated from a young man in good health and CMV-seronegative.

The CDR3 protein: CASSTNSGSKAFF. The DNA sequence is as follows: TGTGCCAGCAGCACAAATTCGGGGTCGAAAGCTTTCTTT. The chain is encoded by TRBV28 joined to TRBJ1-1; a confident D gene designation cannot be given. V and J lose 6 bases and 9 bases, and a span of 17 bases separates them. CDR1 and CDR2 were assigned from the germline V gene as MDHEN and SYDVKM. The CDR3, from cysteine to phenylalanine, totals 13 residues. Solely the CDR3 DNA is kept, with 39 bases framed from the first base.